The 24 T cell receptor beta chains given below trace back to one sample, sequenced in a study of type 1 regulatory T cells. No antigen is known for these receptors. TCRdb re-analysed the reads in MiXCR, keeping a single row per CDR3 protein. Of over 14,000 distinct CDR3 sequences detected, roughly 15% appear once; the ten largest clones hold approximately 15%. Sequencing was done on a sample of cultured T cells, either the whole culture or a sorted T cell fraction (not recorded which). Receptors were obtained from a human donor in good health.

This clonotype has a count of ten or more. V and J are TRBV5-1 and TRBJ2-7; TRBD2 is a possible D gene (6 bases). CDR1 is SGHRS and CDR2 is YFSETQ in the germline V gene. The V end was cut by 4 bases, the J end by 0 bases, with 17 bases between. The CDR3 covers 16 residues. The CDR3 bases are TGCGCCAGCAGCGTGGGGGGTGCGGCCTTCTCCTACGAGCAGTACTTC. As protein: CASSVGGAAFSYEQYF.

This clonotype came up a few times. The CDR3 DNA reads as TGTGCCAGCAGCACGACAGGGGGCCAGCCCCAGCATTTT. Translated: CASSTTGGQPQHF. V usage is TRBV7-3 and J usage is TRBJ1-5; TRBD1 agrees at 10 bases. The CDR3 contains 13 residues. The V gene's germline CDR1 is SGHTA and CDR2 FQGTGA. V was clipped by 5 bases and J by 7 bases; unmatched bases: 2.

On this clonotype: This may be a read error: a much more frequent sequence differs by one nucleotide. V usage is TRBV5-1 and J usage is TRBJ2-3; no reliable D call. The length of the CDR3 is 15 residues. Per germline, CDR1 SGHRS and CDR2 YFSETQ. The V gene lost 4 bases and the J gene lost 1 base, with 13 bases spanning the gap. CDR3 sequence: CASSPSVLGTDTQYF. The CDR3 DNA is TGCGCCAGCAGCCCGTCTGTATTAGGCACAGATACGCAGTATTTT.

This clonotype showed up many times. The rearrangement joins TRBV5-1 to TRBJ1-2, with 12 bases identical to TRBD1. CDR1 and CDR2 (germline): SGHRS, YFSETQ. The CDR3 is 16 residues long. V gave up 3 bases and J gave up 8 bases; unmatched junction bases: 11. The CDR3 sequence: CASSWAGTGGTGGYTF. Written as DNA, the CDR3 is TGCGCCAGCAGCTGGGCCGGGACAGGGGGCACGGGAGGCTACACCTTC.

The chain combines TRBV7-8 with TRBJ2-7; 8 positions agree with TRBD1. CDR1 is SGHVS and CDR2 is FQNEAQ in the germline V gene. V lost 6 bases, J lost 2 bases, and 12 bases stayed unmatched. This CDR3 region has 16 residues. The chain's CDR3 is CASRDPSGTGAYEQYF. CDR3 nucleotide sequence: TGTGCCAGCAGAGACCCCTCCGGGACAGGAGCCTACGAGCAGTACTTC. The whole variable domain, filled in from reference TRBV7-8 and TRBJ2-7, reads GAGVSQSPRYKVAKRGQDVALRCDPISGHVSLFWYQQALGQGPEFLTYFQNEAQLDKSGLPSDRFFAERPEGSVSTLKIQRTQQEDSAVYLCASRDPSGTGAYEQYFGPGTRLTVT.

The CDR3 DNA is TGTGCCAGCAGTGACGCAGGGAGCAATCAGCCCCAGCATTTT. Translating it yields CASSDAGSNQPQHF. This chain uses TRBV25-1 with TRBJ1-5, with a possible D match to TRBD1 (5 bases). V was pared by 3 bases and J by 1 base, with 7 bases between. The CDR3 contains 14 residues. Germline CDR1 MGHDK, CDR2 SYGVNS.

This clonotype occurred many times. This rearrangement joins TRBV12-3 or TRBV12-4 to TRBJ1-4, with D unresolved. This CDR3 has 13 amino acids. V was pared by 6 bases and J by 8 bases, with 13 bases between. Here the CDR3 DNA reads TGTGCCAGCAGGATCCGGCTACGGGAAAAACTGTTTTTT. It codes for CASRIRLREKLFF.

This clonotype has a count of ten or more. V is TRBV9 and J is TRBJ1-3, with a tentative D call TRBD1 (6 bases). In germline, CDR1 is SGDLS, CDR2 YYNGEE. This CDR3 is 13 amino acids long. Trimming took 6 bases from V and 9 from J, leaving 16 bases between them. The CDR3 DNA reads TGTGCCAGCAACCGAGGCGAACAGGGCACCATATATTTT. Its protein is CASNRGEQGTIYF.

In its sample, this clonotype was seen once. The chain recombines TRBV6-5 with TRBJ2-7; no clear D. CDR3 size: 14 residues. Germline CDR1 and CDR2: MNHEY and SVGAGI. The germline V and J ends were trimmed by 0 bases and 3 bases, with 9 bases remaining between them. CDR3 in DNA: TGTGCCAGCAGTTACTCTCACGAAAGCTACGAGCAGTACTTC. It encodes CASSYSHESYEQYF.

This clonotype occurred a few times. V gene TRBV7-2 combines with J gene TRBJ2-1; TRBD1 matches 7 bases. With 8 bases clipped from V and 3 bases from J, the junction kept 7 bases outside the gene matches. Germline assignment: CDR1 SGHTA and CDR2 FQGNSA. The length of the CDR3 is 14 residues. The CDR3 DNA follows: TGTGCCAGCGGGACAGAAAATTTCTACAATGAGCAGTTCTTC. This encodes CASGTENFYNEQFF. The variable domain in full, with the rest retrieved from reference TRBV7-2 and TRBJ2-1, is GAGVSQSPSNKVTEKGKDVELRCDPISGHTALYWYRQSLGQGLEFLIYFQGNSAPDKSGLPSDRFSAERTGGSVSTLTIQRTQQEDSAVYLCASGTENFYNEQFFGPGTRLTVL.

Comment on this clonotype: A read error may produce the germline difference seen at one junction end. The rearrangement joins TRBV6-6 to TRBJ1-1, with D unclear. The germline gives CDR1 MNHNY, CDR2 SVGAGI (reference sequence). CDR3 length: 14 amino acids. CDR3 sequence reads: CAGSGPGGNTEAFF. Written as DNA, the CDR3 is TGTGCCGGCAGTGGCCCCGGCGGGAACACTGAAGCTTTCTTT.

This clonotype occurred a few times. This chain uses TRBV27 with TRBJ2-7, with 11 bases lining up with TRBD2. J was trimmed by 4 bases and V by 4 bases; bases with no gene match: 18. Germline V gene data show CDR1 as MNHEY and CDR2 as SMNVEV (reference sequence). The CDR3 has 19 residues. CDR3 DNA sequence: TGTGCCAGCAGTTCGACAGGGGGGTGGACTAGCGGGTACCGTTACGAGCAGTACTTC. Translating gives CASSSTGGWTSGYRYEQYF.

This clonotype occurred many times. This sequence joins TRBV29-1 and TRBJ2-5; D remains ambiguous. Germline assignment: CDR1 SQVTM and CDR2 ANQGSEA. The CDR3 spans 13 residues. V shed 4 bases and J shed 1 base, with 10 bases lying between them. For the CDR3, the DNA is TGCAGCGTTGTAGGAAACAGCCAAGAGACCCAGTACTTC. It yields the protein CSVVGNSQETQYF.

Worth noting for this clonotype: A much larger clone lies a single base off, so this may be a read error. The V gene is TRBV18, the J gene TRBJ1-3; no reliable D call. V was clipped by 6 bases and J by 0 bases, with 9 bases between them. The CDR3 covers 14 residues. The germline V gene has CDR1 KGHSH and CDR2 LQKENI. CDR3 DNA sequence: TGTGCCAGCTCTACTTGGGGCTCTGGAAACACCATATATTTT. As protein: CASSTWGSGNTIYF.

This clonotype was counted many times. V gene TRBV6-5 combines with J gene TRBJ2-1, with a tentative D call TRBD1 (5 bases). The CDR3 length is 14 residues. The germline V gene encodes CDR1 MNHEY and CDR2 SVGAGI. Trimming removed 0 bases at V and 5 bases at J, with 8 bases between. The CDR3: CASSYSQGNNEQFF. In DNA, the CDR3 is TGTGCCAGCAGTTACTCCCAGGGAAACAATGAGCAGTTCTTC.

Concerning this clonotype itself: This may stem from a read error, because a much larger clone lies one nucleotide away. The CDR3, as DNA: TGCAGTGCTAGAGATCCTCAGGGGGGGTCTGGGTACGAGCAGTTCTTC. It specifies CSARDPQGGSGYEQFF. This chain joins TRBV20-1 and TRBJ2-1, with D tentatively TRBD1 or TRBD2 (7 bases each). Germline V gene data show CDR1 as DFQATT and CDR2 as SNEGSKA (reference sequence). Trimming took off 0 bases at V and 10 bases at J, with 22 bases between the two ends. This CDR3 is built from 16 residues.

This clonotype was seen a handful of times. The chain joins TRBV20-1 to TRBJ2-1; D unclear. Trimming cost V 0 bases and J 6 bases, with 9 bases left between them. Germline CDR1 and CDR2: DFQATT and SNEGSKA (reference sequence). This CDR3 comprises 13 residues. The CDR3 coding sequence is TGCAGTGCTAGAGATCAACTAATCAATGAGCAGTTCTTC. This translates into CSARDQLINEQFF.

This clonotype has at least ten counts. The chain combines TRBV7-2 with TRBJ2-3; TRBD2 aligns across 9 bases. The germline gives CDR1 SGHTA, CDR2 FQGNSA. Trimming cost V 4 bases and J 3 bases; bases outside gene matches: 8. The CDR3 length is 16 residues. The CDR3 DNA follows: TGTGCCAGCAGCTCAAGAGCGGGAGGAGGTACAGATACGCAGTATTTT. Translating it yields CASSSRAGGGTDTQYF.

This clonotype was seen repeatedly, ten times or more. The rearrangement uses TRBV20-1 and TRBJ2-1; 8 bases agree with TRBD2. The CDR3 runs to 13 residues. The germline gives CDR1 DFQATT, CDR2 SNEGSKA (reference sequence). J was trimmed by 5 bases and V by 6 bases; bases with no gene match: 6. The CDR3 nucleotides read TGCAGTGCCAGGCGGGGGGCCCACAATGAGCAGTTCTTC. Translated: CSARRGAHNEQFF.

This clonotype has more than one count but fewer than ten. The genes are TRBV19 and TRBJ2-7; 9 bases are shared with TRBD1. The CDR3 totals 14 residues. CDR1 and CDR2 (germline): LNHDA, SQIVND (reference sequence). Trimming at V came to 7 bases and at J to 6 bases, leaving 10 bases not matched to a gene. DNA of the CDR3: TGTGCCAGTACCGAGACAGGGGGAGGGGGCGAGCAGTACTTC. It specifies CASTETGGGGEQYF.

The chain couples TRBV7-3 to TRBJ2-1; D uncertain. This CDR3 has 13 amino acids. V lost 0 bases and J lost 9, with 9 bases in between. Looked up from germline, CDR1 is SGHTA and CDR2 is FQGTGA. The CDR3 coding sequence is TGTGCCAGCAGCTTAACTAGCAAGGGTGAGCAGTTCTTC. This sequence encodes CASSLTSKGEQFF. The complete variable domain, with remaining parts taken from reference TRBV7-3 and TRBJ2-1, reads GAGVSQTPSNKVTEKGKYVELRCDPISGHTALYWYRQSLGQGPEFLIYFQGTGAADDSGLPNDRFFAVRPEGSVSTLKIQRTERGDSAVYLCASSLTSKGEQFFGPGTRLTVL.

Many counts were recorded for this clonotype. The V and J genes are TRBV24-1 and TRBJ2-1, with TRBD2 matching over 8 bases. Germline V CDR1 and CDR2: KGHDR, SFDVKD. Germline trimming cut 3 bases from V and 7 bases from J; bases unmatched to any gene: 13. CDR3 length: 17 amino acids. CDR3 bases: TGTGCCACCAGTGATAACAGCGGGGGCTTTAGGGGAAATGAGCAGTTCTTC. Translation gives CATSDNSGGFRGNEQFF.

This clonotype came up many times. The chain joins TRBV5-1 to TRBJ2-7; TRBD2 aligns across 8 bases. Germline CDR1 SGHRS, CDR2 YFSETQ. With V trimmed by 6 bases and J by 2 bases, 7 bases remained unmatched. There are 14 residues in the CDR3. As DNA, the CDR3 is TGCGCCAGCAACTCCGGACTAGCAGCCTACGAGCAGTACTTC. Translation gives CASNSGLAAYEQYF. The full variable domain, its missing parts supplied by reference TRBV5-1 and TRBJ2-7, is KAGVTQTPRYLIKTRGQQVTLSCSPISGHRSVSWYQQTPGQGLQFLFEYFSETQRNKGNFPGRFSGRQFSNSRSEMNVSTLELGDSALYLCASNSGLAAYEQYFGPGTRLTVT.

A remark on this clonotype: An end of the junction differs from the germline gene, which may be a read error. V usage is TRBV18 and J usage is TRBJ2-1, with 9 bases aligning to TRBD2. The CDR3 spans 13 residues. Looked up from germline, CDR1 is KGHSH and CDR2 is LQKENI. The CDR3 sequence: CAGSPGTSREQFF. Here the CDR3 DNA reads TGTGCCGGCTCGCCTGGGACTAGCAGGGAGCAGTTCTTC.